The source of this T cell receptor (beta chain) is a study of T cell clonotyping in hematopoietic cell transplantation. Germline loops: CDR1 ENHRY, CDR2 SYGVKD. V was shortened by 0 bases and J by 3 bases, with 13 bases between the two germline ends. This CDR3 contains 16 residues. Sequenced by immunoSEQ multiplex PCR; TCRdb stores in-frame clones only, minus some. The table has some 15,000 clones, around 55% seen once. The sequencing here drew on PBMCs, taken 30 days after allogeneic stem cell transplant. This chain links TRBV10-3 with TRBJ2-3, with D possibly being TRBD2 (5 bases). The origin of this receptor is a male patient aged 45 to 59 who had an allogeneic stem cell transplant from an unrelated donor, so T cells may come from the graft donor. Some clones in this sample may be carry-over from other donors' samples. CDR3 nucleotides: TGTGCCATCAGTGAGTCTAGGACTTCCACTACAGATACGCAGTATTTT. Translation gives CAISESRTSTTDTQYF.